Shown below are 3 T cell receptor beta chains from a single sample sequenced in a study of blood T cell repertoires in COVID-19. Clones were read by immunoSEQ multiplex PCR, and TCRdb kept only the in-frame ones, dropping some. The sample includes fewer than 150,000 clones, roughly 84% of them seen just once. Specimen: peripheral blood. The origin of the receptors is a woman in her twenties or thirties who had recovered from COVID-19.

This CDR3 is CASSLIPRGGPPDTQYF. CDR3 DNA sequence: TGCGCCAGCAGCTTGATACCCCGGGGGGGCCCCCCAGATACGCAGTATTTT. V and J are TRBV5-1 and TRBJ2-3; 8 nucleotides align to TRBD2. The V gene end was trimmed by 1 base and the J gene end by 4 bases; junction bases not matched to a gene: 11. Germline CDR1 SGHRS, CDR2 YFSETQ. The CDR3 is 17 amino acids.

V is TRBV18 and J is TRBJ1-1, with 7 positions matching TRBD1. V lost 5 bases to trimming and J lost 0 bases; unmatched junction nucleotides: 9. CDR3 size: 16 residues. Germline V CDR1 and CDR2: KGHSH, LQKENI. Here the CDR3 reads CASSLSRGNMNTEAFF. The CDR3 DNA reads TGTGCCAGCTCATTGTCCAGGGGGAATATGAACACTGAAGCTTTCTTT.

The gene calls are TRBV4-2 and TRBJ1-1; D gene ambiguous. Germline values: CDR1 LGHNA, CDR2 YNFKEQ. V dropped 0 bases and J dropped 9 bases, with 14 bases sitting between them. This CDR3 comprises 14 residues. CDR3 loop: CASSQDLESRKAFF. The CDR3 DNA sequence: TGTGCCAGCAGCCAAGATCTGGAGTCCCGGAAAGCTTTCTTT.